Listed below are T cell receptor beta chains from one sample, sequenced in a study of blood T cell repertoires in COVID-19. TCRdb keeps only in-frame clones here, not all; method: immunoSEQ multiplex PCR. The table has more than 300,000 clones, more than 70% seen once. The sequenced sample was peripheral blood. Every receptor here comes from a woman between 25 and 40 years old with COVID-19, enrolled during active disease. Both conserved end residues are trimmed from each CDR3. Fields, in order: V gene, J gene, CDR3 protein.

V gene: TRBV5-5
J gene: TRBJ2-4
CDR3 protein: ASSLVRGTINIQY

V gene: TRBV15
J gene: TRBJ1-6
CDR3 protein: ATSGQASFNSPLH

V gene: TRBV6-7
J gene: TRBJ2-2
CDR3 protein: ASSPTPGLAGVAGELF

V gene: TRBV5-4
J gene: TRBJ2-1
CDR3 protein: ASSGTGGLGEQF

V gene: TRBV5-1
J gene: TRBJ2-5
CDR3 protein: ASSLQAGGPGETQY

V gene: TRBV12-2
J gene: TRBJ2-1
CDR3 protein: ASRCGQDGVNEQF

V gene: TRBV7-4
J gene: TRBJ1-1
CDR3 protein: ASGIHRDPGGAEAF

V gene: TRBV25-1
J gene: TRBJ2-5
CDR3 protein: ASSEYRTSGLTEETQY

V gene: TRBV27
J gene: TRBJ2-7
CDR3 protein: ASSLSVSGYEQY

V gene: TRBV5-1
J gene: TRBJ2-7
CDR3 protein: ASSFGGYEQY

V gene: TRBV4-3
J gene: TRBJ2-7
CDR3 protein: ASSQAPASRVHEQY

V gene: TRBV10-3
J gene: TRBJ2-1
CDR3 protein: AIRPKREGPHNEQF

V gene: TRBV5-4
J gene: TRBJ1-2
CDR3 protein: ASSLGQGGYGYT

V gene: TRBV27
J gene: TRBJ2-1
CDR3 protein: ASSLLPAGTYNEQF

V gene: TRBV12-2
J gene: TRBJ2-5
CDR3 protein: ATAPFQREWTKETQY

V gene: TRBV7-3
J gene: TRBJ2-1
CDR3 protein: ASSLNAGGKYNEQF

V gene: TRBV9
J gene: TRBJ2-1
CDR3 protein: ASSSLRGRLNNEQF

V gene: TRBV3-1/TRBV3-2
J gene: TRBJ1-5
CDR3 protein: ASSLWQDSNQPQH

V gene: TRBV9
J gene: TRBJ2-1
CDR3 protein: ASSVGASGIHNEQF

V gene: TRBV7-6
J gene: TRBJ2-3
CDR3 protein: ASSLEIRGGAKTDTQY

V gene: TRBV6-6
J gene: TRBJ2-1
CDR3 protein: ASSRPSDEQF

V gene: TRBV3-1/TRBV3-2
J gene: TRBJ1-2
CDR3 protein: ASRHTGTNYGYT

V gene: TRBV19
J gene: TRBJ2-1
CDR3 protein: ASSMKQGDEQF

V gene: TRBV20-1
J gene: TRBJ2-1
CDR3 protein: SAGGLVQF

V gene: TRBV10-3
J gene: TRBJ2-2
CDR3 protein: AISAGQDNTGELF

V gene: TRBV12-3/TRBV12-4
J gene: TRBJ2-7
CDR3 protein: ASNRDSLYEQY

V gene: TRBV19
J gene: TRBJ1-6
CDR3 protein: ASSIGRQGQLH

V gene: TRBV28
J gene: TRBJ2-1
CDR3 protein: ASSPSGLAGGPWYNEQF

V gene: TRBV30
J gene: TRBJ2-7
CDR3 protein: AWSLGLAGYEQY

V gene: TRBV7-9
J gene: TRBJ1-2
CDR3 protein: ASSLEAGDGYT

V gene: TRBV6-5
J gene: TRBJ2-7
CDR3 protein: ASSRDKFYEQY